Following are 27 T cell receptor beta chains from one sample sequenced in a study of cytomegalovirus exposure and HLA in healthy donors. Researchers ran the PCR with 60 Vbeta and 13 Jbeta primers. Repertoires were generated with immunoSEQ multiplex PCR, while TCRdb's copy carries only in-frame clones and drops some. The sample lists approximately 81,000 clones; approximately 74% were seen once. Material for sequencing was PBMCs. These receptors originate from a woman aged 45-65 years in good health and CMV-seropositive.

This chain uses TRBV7-8 with TRBJ2-2; 14 nucleotides align to TRBD2. The CDR3 is made up of 17 amino acids. Germline values: CDR1 SGHVS, CDR2 FQNEAQ. J was trimmed by 5 bases and V by 3 bases; bases with no gene match: 5. CDR3 coding DNA: TGTGCCAGCAGCTTCGGGACTAGCGGGGGAGGAACCGGGGAGCTGTTTTTT. Amino acids: CASSFGTSGGGTGELFF.

The chain carries TRBV25-1 and TRBJ1-6, with D perhaps TRBD1 (5 bases). Trimming pared 2 bases from V and 10 bases from J, leaving 12 bases between. CDR3 size: 14 residues. Germline lookup yields CDR1 MGHDK and CDR2 SYGVNS. The CDR3 nucleotides are TGTGCCAGCAGTGAAAGGCAGGGATTGTCACCCCTCCACTTT. Translating it yields CASSERQGLSPLHF.

The chain's CDR3 is CASSLSTGGPYEQYF. The CDR3 DNA reads as TGTGCCAGCAGTTTATCGACAGGGGGGCCCTACGAGCAGTACTTC. The rearrangement links TRBV27 to TRBJ2-7, with 9 bases identical to TRBD1. Per germline, CDR1 MNHEY and CDR2 SMNVEV (reference sequence). This CDR3 spans 15 amino acids. The junction had 2 bases not matched to a gene; V was cut back by 0 bases and J by 2 bases.

V is TRBV30 and J is TRBJ2-7, with 7 bases aligning to TRBD2. After removal of 1 base from V and 2 bases from J, the junction contained 5 bases not matched to a gene. Germline values: CDR1 GTSNPN, CDR2 SVGIG (reference sequence). There are 14 residues in the CDR3. CDR3 in amino acids: CAWSERDRPYEQYF. CDR3 sequence (DNA): TGTGCCTGGAGTGAGCGGGATAGACCCTACGAGCAGTACTTC.

Many counts were recorded for this clone. This chain uses TRBV29-1 with TRBJ1-1; 9 bases match TRBD1. The CDR3 runs 13 residues. After removal of 2 bases from V and 4 bases from J, the junction contained 2 bases not matched to a gene. Per germline, CDR1 SQVTM and CDR2 ANQGSEA. The CDR3 protein is CSVEPQGATEAFF. CDR3 DNA sequence: TGCAGCGTTGAACCACAGGGGGCCACTGAAGCTTTCTTT. Using reference TRBV29-1 and TRBJ1-1 for the parts outside the CDR3, the full variable domain is SAVISQKPSRDICQRGTSLTIQCQVDSQVTMMFWYRQQPGQSLTLIATANQGSEATYESGFVIDKFPISRPNLTFSTLTVSNMSPEDSSIYLCSVEPQGATEAFFGQGTRLTVV.

The chain combines TRBV5-4 with TRBJ1-1; D unclear. The CDR3 contains 14 residues. The germline gives CDR1 SGHNT, CDR2 YYREEE (reference sequence). Trimming stripped 4 bases from V and 4 bases from J, with 14 bases between. This chain's CDR3 is CASSLRGGSTEAFF. DNA of the CDR3: TGTGCCAGCAGCCTACGAGGCGGTAGCACTGAAGCTTTCTTT.

The J gene is TRBJ2-2, the V gene TRBV19, with a tentative D call TRBD1 (5 bases). This CDR3 has 14 amino acids. The germline V gene encodes CDR1 LNHDA and CDR2 SQIVND (reference sequence). Deletions cut 7 bases from V and 0 bases from J, with 9 bases between. The CDR3 region has the DNA TGTGCCAGTACTAGACAGCCGAACACCGGGGAGCTGTTTTTT. Protein product: CASTRQPNTGELFF.

The chain has TRBV4-1 and TRBJ2-7; D is unclear. Trimming pared 0 bases from V and 5 bases from J, leaving 11 bases between. The CDR3 is made up of 14 amino acids. In germline, CDR1 is MGHRA, CDR2 YSYEKL. This chain's CDR3 is CASSQDWAQDEQYF. CDR3 DNA: TGCGCCAGCAGCCAAGACTGGGCGCAGGACGAGCAGTACTTC.

The V and J genes are TRBV5-1 and TRBJ1-1; weak D call: TRBD1 (6 bases). The CDR3 length is 19 residues. Between the trimmed V and J ends, which lost 2 bases and 3 bases, there was a span of 26 bases. Germline V gene sequence: CDR1 SGHRS, CDR2 YFSETQ. The CDR3 spells CASSFLDRRLGVEDTEAFF. The CDR3 nucleotides read TGCGCCAGCAGCTTTCTGGACAGAAGACTCGGAGTAGAAGACACTGAAGCTTTCTTT.

The rearrangement links TRBV5-4 to TRBJ2-1; 10 positions agree with TRBD1. Germline V gene lookup returns CDR1 SGHNT and CDR2 YYREEE (reference sequence). This CDR3 is built from 13 residues. The V gene end was trimmed by 0 bases and the J gene end by 14 bases; junction bases not matched to a gene: 5. For the CDR3, the DNA is TGTGCCAGCAGCTTGGGACAGGGGGCGGTTGAGTTCTTC. Its translation is CASSLGQGAVEFF.

V gene TRBV5-6 combines with J gene TRBJ2-7; weak D call: TRBD1 (5 bases). V was shortened by 4 bases and J by 6 bases, with 14 bases between the two germline ends. Germline loops: CDR1 SGHDT, CDR2 YYEEEE. The CDR3 spans 13 residues. As DNA, the CDR3 is TGTGCCAGCAGCCACGTGCGACAGACCGAGCAGTACTTC. Amino acids: CASSHVRQTEQYF.

This clone was counted once. The CDR3: CASSSRQGRYGYTF. The CDR3 bases are TGTGCCAGCAGCTCCCGACAGGGACGATATGGCTACACCTTC. The rearrangement links TRBV21-1 to TRBJ1-2; TRBD1 was called by the table and not checked on the DNA. TRBV21-1 is classified as a pseudogene. The CDR3 has 14 residues.

This rearrangement joins TRBV6-1 to TRBJ1-2; TRBD1 matches at 9 bases. Unmatched junction bases numbered 9, after V lost 5 bases and J lost 5 bases. CDR1 and CDR2 from the germline V gene are MNHNS and SASEGT. The CDR3 is made up of 15 amino acids. CDR3 protein: CASSTTGGHWYGYTF. The DNA of the CDR3 is TGTGCCAGCAGTACTACAGGGGGCCATTGGTATGGCTACACCTTC.

The genes are TRBV29-1 and TRBJ2-7; TRBD2 matches at 7 bases. CDR3 length: 16 residues. V shed 4 bases and J 0 bases; nucleotides not matched to a gene: 12. From germline, CDR1 is SQVTM and CDR2 ANQGSEA. The CDR3 DNA sequence: TGCAGCGTTGGTGAATCGGAGGCGGGGGACTCCTACGAGCAGTACTTC. This encodes CSVGESEAGDSYEQYF.

The V call is TRBV2, the J call TRBJ1-1; no reliable D call. V shed 8 bases and J shed 0 bases, with 10 bases lying between them. This CDR3 comprises 13 residues. Germline values: CDR1 SNHLY, CDR2 FYNNEI. The CDR3 sequence is CASVQLMNTEAFF. In nucleotides, the CDR3 is TGTGCCAGCGTACAGTTAATGAACACTGAAGCTTTCTTT.

The V and J genes are TRBV9 and TRBJ2-1; TRBD2 matches at 10 bases. In germline, CDR1 is SGDLS, CDR2 YYNGEE. The CDR3 sequence is 18 residues long. The trim removed 1 base at V and 5 bases at J, leaving 12 bases unmatched. CDR3 nucleotide sequence: TGTGCCAGCAGCGTACCCTCGGGAGCGGGAGGGCGCCACAATGAGCAGTTCTTC. Residues: CASSVPSGAGGRHNEQFF.

V is TRBV6-1 and J is TRBJ2-5; D might be TRBD1 (5 bases). Trimming took off 1 base at V and 5 bases at J, with 11 bases between the two ends. Germline values: CDR1 MNHNS, CDR2 SASEGT. The CDR3 is 14 residues long. The CDR3 loop reads CASSEGGSGETQYF. The CDR3 bases are TGTGCCAGCAGTGAAGGGGGATCAGGGGAGACCCAGTACTTC.

The V call is TRBV18, the J call TRBJ2-7, with a weak D call TRBD1 (6 bases). CDR3 length: 14 residues. Trimming took off 1 base at V and 4 bases at J, with 11 bases between the two ends. Per germline, CDR1 KGHSH and CDR2 LQKENI. The CDR3 DNA reads as TGTGCCAGCTCACCACAGGACAGCTTATACGAGCAGTACTTC. Its translation is CASSPQDSLYEQYF. Full variable domain (rest looked up from reference TRBV18 and TRBJ2-7): NAGVMQNPRHLVRRRGQEARLRCSPMKGHSHVYWYRQLPEEGLKFMVYLQKENIIDESGMPKERFSAEFPKEGPSILRIQQVVRGDSAAYFCASSPQDSLYEQYFGPGTRLTVT.

This clone was seen more than once but under ten times. The chain carries TRBV2 and TRBJ2-7, with TRBD1 matching 7 bases. CDR1 SNHLY and CDR2 FYNNEI come from the germline V gene. V gave up 10 bases and J gave up 4 bases; unmatched junction bases: 13. The CDR3 has 14 amino acids. The CDR3 sequence is CATNLRGRGYEQYF. Written as DNA, the CDR3 is TGTGCCACCAACCTACGGGGCAGGGGGTACGAGCAGTACTTC.

The V and J genes are TRBV19 and TRBJ1-5, with D possibly matching TRBD1 (5 bases). The CDR3 has 15 amino acids. Trimming cost V 4 bases and J 3 bases, with 13 bases left between them. Germline loops: CDR1 LNHDA, CDR2 SQIVND (reference sequence). In nucleotides, the CDR3 is TGTGCCAGTAGTAAATGGGGGGGGGTCAATCAGCCCCAGCATTTT. This translates into CASSKWGGVNQPQHF.

The rearrangement links TRBV18 to TRBJ1-1; D possibly corresponds to TRBD1 (6 bases). Deletions cut 2 bases from V and 1 base from J, with 11 bases between. The CDR3 has 15 amino acids. Germline V lookup: CDR1 KGHSH, CDR2 LQKENI. CDR3 in DNA: TGTGCCAGCTCACCATCAGGGGCGAAGAACACTGAAGCTTTCTTT. Protein: CASSPSGAKNTEAFF.

The chain has TRBV7-9 and TRBJ1-1; a weak D match, TRBD1 (6 bases). Trimming pared 5 bases from V and 3 bases from J, leaving 13 bases between. The length of the CDR3 is 14 residues. From germline, CDR1 is SEHNR and CDR2 FQNEAQ (reference sequence). The CDR3 sequence: CASSTQGRDTEAFF. In DNA, the CDR3 is TGTGCCAGCAGCACACAGGGTAGGGACACTGAAGCTTTCTTT.

This chain uses TRBV6-5 with TRBJ1-2; D not resolved. V was pared by 5 bases and J by 0 bases, with 13 bases between. CDR3 length: 15 residues. Germline CDR1 is MNHEY and CDR2 is SVGAGI. DNA of the CDR3: TGTGCCAGCAGTCCTCGTGCGGGCGCTAACTATGGCTACACCTTC. Protein: CASSPRAGANYGYTF.

The chain carries TRBV11-3 and TRBJ2-7; D unclear. CDR1 is SGHNT and CDR2 is YENEEA in the germline V gene. Trimming left V 1 base short and J 6 bases short, with 7 bases between. The CDR3 totals 12 residues. CDR3 in DNA: TGTGCCAGCAGCTTAGCGAGAATCGAGCAGTACTTC. Translated: CASSLARIEQYF.

V is TRBV19 and J is TRBJ2-2, with 8 bases lining up with TRBD1. The CDR3 extends over 18 amino acids. J lost 0 bases, V lost 2 bases, and 8 bases had no gene match. Per the germline V gene, CDR1 is LNHDA and CDR2 is SQIVND (reference sequence). The CDR3 protein is CASSIRLRGPTNTGELFF. The CDR3 DNA reads as TGTGCCAGTAGTATACGGCTCAGGGGGCCTACGAACACCGGGGAGCTGTTTTTT.

This clone was counted between two and nine times. This chain links TRBV30 with TRBJ2-3; tentative D call: TRBD2 (5 bases). In germline, CDR1 is GTSNPN, CDR2 SVGIG (reference sequence). This CDR3 comprises 12 residues. The ends were cut back, 0 bases at V and 5 bases at J, with 6 bases in the middle. CDR3 nucleotide sequence: TGTGCCTGGAGTGTACTAGAAGATACGCAGTATTTT. This encodes CAWSVLEDTQYF.

This clone was found a few times. J is TRBJ2-1 and V is TRBV27; TRBD2 aligns across 7 bases. This CDR3 has 12 residues. V lost 6 bases to trimming and J lost 6 bases; unmatched junction nucleotides: 2. From germline, CDR1 is MNHEY and CDR2 SMNVEV (reference sequence). CDR3 in amino acids: CASRGGFNEQFF. CDR3 nucleotide sequence: TGTGCCAGCAGGGGGGGGTTCAATGAGCAGTTCTTC.